This TCR beta chain was captured by sequencing in a study of T cells in Graves' hyperthyroidism and ophthalmopathy. Study information: Blood from the periphery was taken at initial diagnosis, before any treatment.

The investigators amplified TCR beta CDR3 regions from RNA transcripts. A set of HTBI primers served as the primers for a first-round RT-PCR of the TCR CDR3. Via MiXCR, TCRdb re-called the multiplex PCR reads, giving one row per CDR3 protein. The top ten hold approximately 7% of the sample, which has approximately 590,000 distinct CDR3 sequences, around 16% seen once. Graves' hyperthyroidism qualified as stable when ophthalmopathy did not progress within 18 months. Exclusions: uncontrolled infection, other autoimmune disease, pregnancy, lactation. About this clonotype: The antigen remains unidentified.

The study, taken as a whole, reports: Most thyroid clonotypes expanded above 0.001 appeared in blood too.

The receptor was derived from a young woman with Graves' hyperthyroidism. The sequenced material came from blood.

For the CDR3, the DNA is TGTGCCAGCAGTAAATCCAGCCTAGGCGATACCTACGAGCAGTACTTC. This translates into CASSKSSLGDTYEQYF. The chain links TRBV27 to TRBJ2-7; unclear D gene. The V gene's germline CDR1 is MNHEY and CDR2 SMNVEV (reference sequence). The V gene lost 5 bases and the J gene lost 2 bases, with 19 bases spanning the gap. The CDR3 runs 16 residues.